Reported below is one TCR beta chain. The antigen remains unidentified. TCRdb's copy holds only in-frame clones and misses some; the assay was immunoSEQ multiplex PCR. This table holds just under 85,000 clones, approximately 89% found once. The CDR3 length is 20 residues. Unmatched junction bases numbered 12, after V lost 3 bases and J lost 1 base. Germline assignment: CDR1 SGHRS and CDR2 YFSETQ. The data belong to a study of graft-versus-host responses after intestinal transplantation. Overall study: Multivisceral, liver-intestinal, or isolated intestinal transplants were given to recipients. After anti-thymocyte globulin induction, recipients took tacrolimus and steroids for approximately three years.

General study points: Recipient marrow harbored GvH clones, some of which surfaced first in ileum or blood. Declining HvG levels early post-transplant were linked to peak circulating GvH clone levels.

V and J are TRBV5-1 and TRBJ2-1; 14 positions match TRBD2. This specimen consisted of unstimulated CD8+ T cells sorted from spleen or lymph node cells, obtained before transplant. The TCR was taken from a human donor who was the organ donor for an intestinal transplant. The CDR3 protein is CASSSGPGLAGEGSYNEQFF. In DNA form, the CDR3 reads TGCGCCAGCAGCTCGGGACCGGGACTAGCGGGGGAGGGTTCCTACAATGAGCAGTTCTTC. Full variable domain (outside the CDR3, taken from reference TRBV5-1 and TRBJ2-1): KAGVTQTPRYLIKTRGQQVTLSCSPISGHRSVSWYQQTPGQGLQFLFEYFSETQRNKGNFPGRFSGRQFSNSRSEMNVSTLELGDSALYLCASSSGPGLAGEGSYNEQFFGPGTRLTVL.